A selection of T cell receptor beta chains follows, all from one sample in a study of regulatory T cells in long-lasting Graves disease. From the multiplex PCR reads, TCRdb called clonotypes with MiXCR, one entry per CDR3 protein. The profile shows 350,000 to 500,000 distinct CDR3 sequences, roughly a fifth of them singletons. This sample comprised peripheral blood mononuclear cells (PBMCs), obtained when the disease was refractory, from a patient treated with antithyroid drugs. These receptor sequences come from a female donor with Graves disease. The CDR3 runs from the conserved cysteine through the conserved F or W. The D gene is left open where the match is weak. Rows give clone size only sometimes, using once, few, many, or a class for an expanded clone.

CASSVAGDENYEQYF | TGTGCCAGTAGTGTCGCCGGGGACGAAAACTACGAGCAGTACTTC | - | TRBJ2-7 | - | TRBV19
CASRDGPEQYF | TGTGCCAGCAGAGATGGGCCCGAGCAGTACTTC | - | TRBJ2-7 | many | TRBV25-1
CASSLYKNTEAFF | TGTGCCAGCAGCCTGTACAAGAACACTGAAGCTTTCTTT | - | TRBJ1-1 | - | TRBV3-1
CSAVYWGVGETQYF | TGCAGTGCTGTCTATTGGGGTGTCGGAGAGACCCAGTACTTC | - | TRBJ2-5 | many | TRBV20-1
CASSLKGSYTGELFF | TGTGCCAGCAGCTTAAAGGGCAGTTACACCGGGGAGCTGTTTTTT | - | TRBJ2-2 | few | TRBV7-3
CSETQRQETQYF | TGCAGCGAAACACAGAGGCAAGAGACCCAGTACTTC | - | TRBJ2-5 | many | TRBV29-1
CASSQEARSYGYTF | TGTGCCAGCAGCCAAGAAGCTAGGAGCTATGGCTACACCTTC | - | TRBJ1-2 | many | TRBV3-1
CASSQVRQGGTEAFF | TGTGCCAGCAGCCAAGTACGACAGGGAGGGACTGAAGCTTTCTTT | TRBD1 | TRBJ1-1 | few | TRBV13
CSAFSGQGPYGYTF | TGCAGTGCTTTCAGTGGACAGGGACCTTATGGCTACACCTTC | TRBD1 | TRBJ1-2 | many | TRBV20-1
CASRPKSRVSNTGELFF | TGTGCCAGCAGACCAAAGAGCAGGGTTTCTAACACCGGGGAGCTGTTTTTT | - | TRBJ2-2 | many | TRBV7-3
CATSRPLLATYEQYF | TGTGCCACCAGCAGACCCCTGCTAGCGACCTACGAGCAGTACTTC | - | TRBJ2-7 | many | TRBV15
CAISATSGKDTQYF | TGTGCCATCAGTGCGACTAGCGGGAAAGATACGCAGTATTTT | TRBD2 | TRBJ2-3 | - | TRBV10-3
CASSLVSLAGEQYF | TGTGCCAGCAGCTTGGTATCACTAGCGGGCGAGCAGTACTTC | TRBD2 | TRBJ2-7 | - | TRBV5-4
CASSSGTGNTEALF | TGCGCCAGCAGCTCGGGGACAGGGAACACTGAAGCTCTCTTT | TRBD1 | TRBJ1-1 | - | TRBV5-1
CASSFRGKGNTEAFF | TGTGCCAGCAGTTTTAGGGGCAAGGGGAACACTGAAGCTTTCTTT | - | TRBJ1-1 | few | TRBV28
CASIRQGAPSYEQYF | TGTGCCAGCATTCGACAGGGGGCACCCTCCTACGAGCAGTACTTC | TRBD1 | TRBJ2-7 | - | TRBV6-2/TRBV6-3
CSARDRTGGEKLFF | TGCAGTGCTAGAGATCGAACAGGCGGCGAAAAACTGTTTTTT | - | TRBJ1-4 | - | TRBV20-1
CASGPASAYEQYF | TGTGCCAGCGGACCCGCTTCTGCCTACGAGCAGTACTTC | - | TRBJ2-7 | many | TRBV7-2
CASSHGLAGGAKNIQYF | TGTGCCAGCAGCCACGGACTAGCGGGGGGAGCCAAAAACATTCAGTACTTC | TRBD2 | TRBJ2-4 | - | TRBV3-1
CASSPSPTGVGFEQYF | TGCGCCAGCAGCCCGTCGCCGACAGGGGTAGGGTTCGAGCAGTACTTC | TRBD1 | TRBJ2-7 | - | TRBV5-1
CASSLESGRAATQYF | TGTGCCAGCAGCTTAGAGAGCGGGAGGGCAGCGACCCAGTACTTC | TRBD2 | TRBJ2-5 | many | TRBV11-2
CASSSQKRAYYNEQFF | TGTGCCAGCAGTTCGCAAAAGCGGGCCTACTACAATGAGCAGTTCTTC | - | TRBJ2-1 | - | TRBV12-3/TRBV12-4
CSAGGPYEQYF | TGCAGCGCGGGGGGACCCTACGAGCAGTACTTC | TRBD2 | TRBJ2-7 | many | TRBV29-1
CASSSQTNSPLHF | TGTGCCAGCAGCTCTCAGACTAATTCACCCCTCCACTTT | - | TRBJ1-6 | - | TRBV5-6
CATSDTGSGANVLTF | TGTGCCACCAGTGACACAGGGTCTGGGGCCAACGTCCTGACTTTC | - | TRBJ2-6 | many | TRBV24-1
CSAEGQGWSSYEQYF | TGCAGTGCTGAGGGACAGGGGTGGAGCTCCTACGAGCAGTACTTC | TRBD1 | TRBJ2-7 | - | TRBV20-1
CATSRDGSFDEKLFF | TGTGCCACCAGCAGAGATGGGTCCTTCGACGAAAAACTGTTTTTT | - | TRBJ1-4 | - | TRBV15
CAIREEPGDTEAFF | TGTGCCATCAGGGAAGAGCCTGGGGACACTGAAGCTTTCTTT | - | TRBJ1-1 | many | TRBV19
CATSSNPIGEQFF | TGTGCCACCAGCAGTAATCCAATAGGTGAGCAGTTCTTC | - | TRBJ2-1 | many | TRBV15
CASNPRDLRYNQPQHF | TGTGCCAGCAACCCACGGGATTTACGTTACAATCAGCCCCAGCATTTT | - | TRBJ1-5 | - | TRBV28
CASSFGSGRGLF | TGTGCCAGCAGCTTTGGTAGCGGGAGGGGTCTCTTC | TRBD2 | TRBJ2-7 | - | TRBV5-6
CASSLTASGRRNEQFF | TGTGCCAGCAGCTTAACGGCCAGCGGGAGGAGGAATGAGCAGTTCTTC | TRBD2 | TRBJ2-1 | - | TRBV7-3
CAWVGLETQYF | TGTGCCTGGGTGGGCCTGGAGACCCAGTACTTC | - | TRBJ2-5 | many | TRBV30
CASSSGGGGRGQPQHF | TGTGCCAGCAGCTCCGGGGGAGGGGGCCGGGGTCAGCCCCAGCATTTT | TRBD1 | TRBJ1-5 | many | TRBV11-2
CASSFKDSYEQYF | TGTGCCAGCAGTTTTAAGGACTCCTACGAGCAGTACTTC | - | TRBJ2-7 | - | TRBV12-3/TRBV12-4
CASSQTPGETQYF | TGTGCCAGCAGTCAGACTCCTGGGGAGACCCAGTACTTC | - | TRBJ2-5 | many | TRBV6-2/TRBV6-3
CASLDSSSSYEQYF | TGTGCCAGCCTTGATAGTAGCTCATCCTACGAGCAGTACTTC | - | TRBJ2-7 | many | TRBV28
CASSLTGVQETQYF | TGCGCCAGCAGCTTGACAGGGGTCCAAGAGACCCAGTACTTC | TRBD1 | TRBJ2-5 | - | TRBV5-1
CASSLAQGSYEQYF | TGTGCCAGCAGCTTAGCACAGGGATCCTACGAGCAGTACTTC | - | TRBJ2-7 | many | TRBV5-6
CAIKDTGELFF | TGTGCCATCAAGGACACCGGGGAGCTGTTTTTT | - | TRBJ2-2 | - | TRBV10-3
CASSEALVGYEQYF | TGTGCCAGCAGTGAAGCGTTGGTTGGATACGAGCAGTACTTC | - | TRBJ2-7 | many | TRBV2
CASSLRAGAANTGELFF | TGTGCCAGCAGCCTCCGGGCCGGAGCCGCGAACACCGGGGAGCTGTTTTTT | - | TRBJ2-2 | few | TRBV12-3/TRBV12-4